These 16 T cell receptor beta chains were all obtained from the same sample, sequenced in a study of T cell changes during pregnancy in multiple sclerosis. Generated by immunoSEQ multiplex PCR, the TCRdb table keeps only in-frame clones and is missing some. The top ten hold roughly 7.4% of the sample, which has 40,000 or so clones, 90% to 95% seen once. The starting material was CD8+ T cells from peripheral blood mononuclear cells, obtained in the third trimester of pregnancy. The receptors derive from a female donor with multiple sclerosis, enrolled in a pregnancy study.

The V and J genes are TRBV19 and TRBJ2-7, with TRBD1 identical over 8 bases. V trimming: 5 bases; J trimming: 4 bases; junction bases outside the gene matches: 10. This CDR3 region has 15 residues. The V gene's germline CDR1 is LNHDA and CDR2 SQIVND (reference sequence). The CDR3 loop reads CASSYSSGQGYEQYF. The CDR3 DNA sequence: TGTGCCAGTAGTTACTCAAGTGGACAGGGATACGAGCAGTACTTC.

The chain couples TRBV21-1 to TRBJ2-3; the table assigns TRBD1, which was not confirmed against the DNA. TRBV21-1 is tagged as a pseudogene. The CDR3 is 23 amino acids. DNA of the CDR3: TGTGCCAGCAGCCGCGCCGTCAGCAAAGACCTACTACAGGGACCCGCTAGCACAGATACGCAGTATTTT. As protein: CASSRAVSKDLLQGPASTDTQYF.

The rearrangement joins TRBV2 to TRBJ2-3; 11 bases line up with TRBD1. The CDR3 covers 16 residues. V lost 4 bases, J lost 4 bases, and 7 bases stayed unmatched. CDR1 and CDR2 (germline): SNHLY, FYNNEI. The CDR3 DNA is TGTGCCAGCAGTGGGGGACAGGGGGGGAATTCAGATACGCAGTATTTT. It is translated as CASSGGQGGNSDTQYF. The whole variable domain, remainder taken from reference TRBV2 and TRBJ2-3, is EPEVTQTPSHQVTQMGQEVILRCVPISNHLYFYWYRQILGQKVEFLVSFYNNEISEKSEIFDDQFSVERPDGSNFTLKIRSTKLEDSAMYFCASSGGQGGNSDTQYFGPGTRLTVL.

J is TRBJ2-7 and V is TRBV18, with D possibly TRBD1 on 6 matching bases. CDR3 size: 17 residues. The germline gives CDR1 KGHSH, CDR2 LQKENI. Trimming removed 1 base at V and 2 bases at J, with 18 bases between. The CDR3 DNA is TGTGCCAGCTCACCACGTCCCATAGGGACACAACCCTACGAGCAGTACTTC. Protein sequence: CASSPRPIGTQPYEQYF.

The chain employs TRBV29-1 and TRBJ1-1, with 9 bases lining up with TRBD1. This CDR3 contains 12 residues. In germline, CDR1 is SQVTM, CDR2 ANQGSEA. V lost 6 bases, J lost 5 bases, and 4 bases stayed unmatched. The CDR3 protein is CSVGTGRTEAFF. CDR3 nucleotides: TGCAGCGTCGGGACAGGGCGAACTGAAGCTTTCTTT.

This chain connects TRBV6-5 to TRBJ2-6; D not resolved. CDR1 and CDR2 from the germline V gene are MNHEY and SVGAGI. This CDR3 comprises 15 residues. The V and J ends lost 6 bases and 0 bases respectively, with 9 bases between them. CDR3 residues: CASSLRSSGANVLTF. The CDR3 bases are TGTGCCAGCAGCCTCAGAAGCTCTGGGGCCAACGTCCTGACTTTC.

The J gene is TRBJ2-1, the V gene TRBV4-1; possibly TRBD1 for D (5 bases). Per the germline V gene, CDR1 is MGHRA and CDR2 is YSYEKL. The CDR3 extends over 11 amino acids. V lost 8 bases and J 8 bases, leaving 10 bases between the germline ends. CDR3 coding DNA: TGCGCCAGCGGTCAGGGTGATGAGCAGTTCTTC. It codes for CASGQGDEQFF.

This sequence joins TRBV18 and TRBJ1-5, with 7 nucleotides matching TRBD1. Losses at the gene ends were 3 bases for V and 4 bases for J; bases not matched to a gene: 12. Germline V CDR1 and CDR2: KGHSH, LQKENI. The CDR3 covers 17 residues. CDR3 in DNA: TGTGCCAGCTCACCGACCGGTAACCGGGACAGTAATCAGCCCCAGCATTTT. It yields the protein CASSPTGNRDSNQPQHF.

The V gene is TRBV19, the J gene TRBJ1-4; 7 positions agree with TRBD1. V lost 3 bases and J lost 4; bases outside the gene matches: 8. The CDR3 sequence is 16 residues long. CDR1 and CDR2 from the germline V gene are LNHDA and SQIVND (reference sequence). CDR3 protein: CASSIPTGEDNEKLFF. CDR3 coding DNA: TGTGCCAGTAGTATCCCTACAGGGGAAGATAATGAAAAACTGTTTTTT.

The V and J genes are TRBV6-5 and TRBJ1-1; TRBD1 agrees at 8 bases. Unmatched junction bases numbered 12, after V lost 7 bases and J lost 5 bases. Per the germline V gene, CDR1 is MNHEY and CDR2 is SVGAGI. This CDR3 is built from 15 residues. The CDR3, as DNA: TGTGCCAGCATCGAGGGGGCAGGGGGCTGGACTGAAGCTTTCTTT. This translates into CASIEGAGGWTEAFF.

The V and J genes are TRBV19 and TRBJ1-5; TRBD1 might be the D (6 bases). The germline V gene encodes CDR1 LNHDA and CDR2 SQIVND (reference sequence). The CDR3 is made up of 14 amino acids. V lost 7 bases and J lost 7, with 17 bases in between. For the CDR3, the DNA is TGTGCCAGTATCCTCACAGGTGGGGGCCAGCCCCAGCATTTT. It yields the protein CASILTGGGQPQHF. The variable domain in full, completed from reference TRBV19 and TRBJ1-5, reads DGGITQSPKYLFRKEGQNVTLSCEQNLNHDAMYWYRQDPGQGLRLIYYSQIVNDFQKGDIAEGYSVSREKKESFPLTVTSAQKNPTAFYLCASILTGGGQPQHFGDGTRLSIL.

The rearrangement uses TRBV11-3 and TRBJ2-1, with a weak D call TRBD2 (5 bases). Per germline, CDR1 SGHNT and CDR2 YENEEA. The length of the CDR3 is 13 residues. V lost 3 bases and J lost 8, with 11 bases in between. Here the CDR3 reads CASSFTSFDEQFF. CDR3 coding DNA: TGTGCCAGCAGCTTTACTAGTTTCGATGAGCAGTTCTTC. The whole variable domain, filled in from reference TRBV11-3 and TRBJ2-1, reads EAGVVQSPRYKIIEKKQPVAFWCNPISGHNTLYWYLQNLGQGPELLIRYENEEAVDDSQLPKDRFSAERLKGVDSTLKIQPAELGDSAVYLCASSFTSFDEQFFGPGTRLTVL.

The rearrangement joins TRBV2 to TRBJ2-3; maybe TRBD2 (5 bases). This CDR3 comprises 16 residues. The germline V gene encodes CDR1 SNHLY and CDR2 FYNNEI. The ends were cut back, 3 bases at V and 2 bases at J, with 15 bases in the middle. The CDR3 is CASSERVPRSTDTQYF. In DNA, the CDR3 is TGTGCCAGCAGTGAGCGGGTTCCTCGGTCCACAGATACGCAGTATTTT.

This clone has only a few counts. The DNA for the CDR3 is TGTGCCAGCAGTGATCCAGAAGCTTTCTTT. It encodes CASSDPEAFF. The V and J genes are TRBV2 and TRBJ1-1; D unresolved. CDR3 length: 10 amino acids. The germline V and J ends were trimmed by 3 bases and 8 bases, with 4 bases remaining between them. Germline V gene sequence: CDR1 SNHLY, CDR2 FYNNEI.

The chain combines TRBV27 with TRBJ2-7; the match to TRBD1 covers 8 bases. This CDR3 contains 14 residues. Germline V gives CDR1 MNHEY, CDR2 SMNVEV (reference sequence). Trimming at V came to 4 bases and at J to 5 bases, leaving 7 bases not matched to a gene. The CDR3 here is CASSSDRVLDEQYF. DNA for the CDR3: TGTGCCAGCAGTTCGGACAGGGTGTTGGACGAGCAGTACTTC.

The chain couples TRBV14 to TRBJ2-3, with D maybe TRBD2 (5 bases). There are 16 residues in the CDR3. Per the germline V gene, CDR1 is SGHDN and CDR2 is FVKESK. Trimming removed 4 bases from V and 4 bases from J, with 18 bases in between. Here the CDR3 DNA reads TGTGCCAGCAGCCGATACACACTCTTAGCGTCAGATACGCAGTATTTT. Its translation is CASSRYTLLASDTQYF. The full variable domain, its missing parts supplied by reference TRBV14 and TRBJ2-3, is EAGVTQFPSHSVIEKGQTVTLRCDPISGHDNLYWYRRVMGKEIKFLLHFVKESKQDESGMPNNRFLAERTGGTYSTLKVQPAELEDSGVYFCASSRYTLLASDTQYFGPGTRLTVL.